Listed below are T cell receptor beta chains from one sample, sequenced in a study of T cells in Graves' hyperthyroidism and ophthalmopathy. TCRdb re-called the multiplex PCR reads with MiXCR, one entry per CDR3 protein. The profile shows about half a million distinct CDR3 sequences, about 16% of them singletons. Sequenced: blood. The receptors were sampled from a woman in her twenties or thirties with Graves' ophthalmopathy. The CDR3 runs from the conserved cysteine through the conserved F or W. Fields, in order: J gene, V gene, CDR3 protein.

TRBJ1-2 TRBV7-2 CASSQGFGYTF
TRBJ2-1 TRBV11-1 CASSLWGRGDEQFF
TRBJ2-1 TRBV6-1 CATGGKSSGTVGDEQFF
TRBJ2-7 TRBV20-1 CTPQGLTSYEQYF
TRBJ2-5 TRBV11-1 CASSSGTSGRMETQYF
TRBJ2-3 TRBV11-2 CASSSQGSTDTQYF
TRBJ1-1 TRBV28 CASSFYGANTEAFF
TRBJ2-7 TRBV7-2 CASSPDRFTYEQYF
TRBJ2-1 TRBV6-1 CASTPTSGGYSSYNEQFF
TRBJ2-7 TRBV6-1 CASSFHRGWSYEQYF
TRBJ2-1 TRBV11-2 CASSLVGAAYNEQFF
TRBJ2-2 TRBV11-2 CASSLDWAGELFF
TRBJ2-7 TRBV7-2 CASSLGLAEIAYEQYF
TRBJ1-2 TRBV7-2 CASSSRREFGYTF
TRBJ2-7 TRBV7-8 CASSLGSSGRVYEQYF
TRBJ1-5 TRBV30 CAWATGGVQPQHF
TRBJ2-5 TRBV9 CASSGGLAGDHETQYF
TRBJ2-7 TRBV20-1 CSANLGGDEQYF
TRBJ2-5 TRBV29-1 CSVGHAIQETQYF
TRBJ2-5 TRBV12-3/TRBV12-4 CASSIAGGGETQYF
TRBJ1-2 TRBV20-1 CSASPLIGTDYGYTF
TRBJ1-1 TRBV7-9 CASSRGTGQNTEAFF
TRBJ2-7 TRBV12-3/TRBV12-4 CASRGVSSYEQYF
TRBJ1-1 TRBV18 CASSPLEQLSTEAFF
TRBJ1-6 TRBV9 CASSTPLGAPYNSPLHF
TRBJ2-7 TRBV3-1 CASTRRTGVGEQYF
TRBJ2-7 TRBV19 CASSRAGTASSYEQYF
TRBJ2-7 TRBV4-1 CASSHGNYEQYF
TRBJ1-5 TRBV5-8 CASSPRLTQWPQHF
TRBJ2-3 TRBV20-1 CSARDLRTSGTGDTQYF
TRBJ2-3 TRBV7-9 CASSRWGSTSTDTQYF
TRBJ2-1 TRBV6-1 CASTLYSGRASYNEQFF
TRBJ2-1 TRBV11-2 CASSSQSSYNEQFF
TRBJ2-7 TRBV2 CASSEVQGYEQYF
TRBJ2-1 TRBV6-2/TRBV6-3 CASGDEYNEQFF
TRBJ2-7 TRBV11-2 CASTSRERKYEQYF
TRBJ1-6 TRBV30 CAWRVTGWNSPLHF
TRBJ2-1 TRBV7-8 CASSDRDTSNEQFF
TRBJ1-2 TRBV25-1 CASSEGWDRGPFGYTF
TRBJ2-2 TRBV28 CASSLGLARTGELFF
TRBJ2-3 TRBV28 CASSLGLWTLAGSDTQYF
TRBJ1-5 TRBV7-2 CASSSPGLNNQPQHF
TRBJ2-3 TRBV27 CASSPRPSPTDTQYF
TRBJ1-3 TRBV9 CASSVVDRPRDTIYF
TRBJ2-5 TRBV27 CASSPTTRDREYF
TRBJ2-1 TRBV28 CASSSRLVFVNEQFF
TRBJ2-1 TRBV13 CASSRGANSYNEQFF
TRBJ2-5 TRBV28 CASSFRTGYSETQYF
TRBJ2-2 TRBV7-2 CASSLTGGIGELFF
TRBJ1-5 TRBV20-1 CSATTGADSYF
TRBJ1-2 TRBV4-2 CASSQDTYELNYGYTF
TRBJ2-1 TRBV2 CASSNRAGSVGDEQFF
TRBJ2-7 TRBV28 CASSLTGQTYEQYF
TRBJ2-5 TRBV7-2 CASSSGNQETQYF
TRBJ2-7 TRBV4-1 CASRGLGHNYEQYF
TRBJ1-4 TRBV2 CASSRTKLFF
TRBJ2-1 TRBV29-1 CSGSGGDSSYNEQFF
TRBJ2-5 TRBV20-1 CSARGGSSGEETQYF
TRBJ2-5 TRBV28 CASGLGTLETQYF